The sequence of this T cell receptor beta chain was determined in a study of early T cells in non-severe SARS-CoV-2 infection. General study findings and limits: The VDJdb matching leaned toward anti-spike CD8 responses and overlooked private and CD4 specificities.

The CDR3 runs to 13 residues. Looked up from germline, CDR1 is SGHVS and CDR2 is FNYEAQ. V gave up 5 bases and J gave up 4 bases; unmatched junction bases: 5. This clonotype was recorded many times. What it recognizes is unknown. Individual cDNA molecules were tagged with unique molecular identifiers, the study reported. TCRdb re-analysed the 5' RACE reads in MiXCR, keeping a single row per CDR3 protein. Here the sample spans thousands of distinct CDR3 sequences, about 5% being singletons. This chain links TRBV7-6 with TRBJ2-7; TRBD1 aligns across 7 bases. The material sequenced was whole blood. This receptor was obtained from an adult who was a healthcare worker with PCR-confirmed SARS-CoV-2 infection or an uninfected control (not recorded which). The CDR3 DNA is TGTGCCAGCAGCCCACGACAGGGATACGAGCAGTACTTC. It is translated as CASSPRQGYEQYF.